Presented here are 10 T cell receptor beta chains from one specimen sequenced in a study of blood T cell repertoires in COVID-19. This table comes from immunoSEQ multiplex PCR, and its TCRdb copy is limited to in-frame clones, with some not included. The data hold some 370,000 clones, with around 90% observed a single time. The specimen sequenced was peripheral blood. The origin of the receptors is a man between 18 and 29 years old with active or convalescent COVID-19.

V usage is TRBV18 and J usage is TRBJ2-5; D remains unclear. Trimming took 0 bases from V and 5 from J, leaving 7 bases between them. Germline V gene sequence: CDR1 KGHSH, CDR2 LQKENI. The CDR3 is 13 amino acids. The CDR3 protein is CASSPPELETQYF. CDR3 sequence (DNA): TGTGCCAGCTCACCACCGGAGTTGGAGACCCAGTACTTC. The full variable domain, rest sourced from reference TRBV18 and TRBJ2-5, is NAGVMQNPRHLVRRRGQEARLRCSPMKGHSHVYWYRQLPEEGLKFMVYLQKENIIDESGMPKERFSAEFPKEGPSILRIQQVVRGDSAAYFCASSPPELETQYFGPGTRLLVL.

The chain recombines TRBV28 with TRBJ1-6; D ambiguous. Trimming removed 2 bases at V and 9 bases at J, with 11 bases between. Germline V lookup: CDR1 MDHEN, CDR2 SYDVKM. The CDR3 contains 14 residues. The CDR3 DNA sequence: TGTGCCAGCAGTTTAAGAGAGATGAGTTCACCCCTCCACTTT. It encodes CASSLREMSSPLHF.

The V gene is TRBV30, the J gene TRBJ1-6, with a tentative D call TRBD1 (5 bases). From germline, CDR1 is GTSNPN and CDR2 SVGIG (reference sequence). Trimming removed 0 bases from V and 8 bases from J, with 11 bases in between. CDR3 length equals 14 residues. The CDR3 spells CAWSVRGEDSPLHF. CDR3 sequence (DNA): TGTGCCTGGAGTGTTCGGGGGGAGGATTCACCCCTCCACTTT.

The count of this clone is one. V is TRBV3-1 (or the pseudogene TRBV3-2) and J is TRBJ1-4, with D perhaps matching TRBD1 (5 bases). With 3 bases removed from V and 0 bases from J, the gap between germline ends came to 11 bases. This CDR3 contains 16 residues. Germline CDR1 LGHDT, CDR2 YNNKEL (reference sequence). CDR3 nucleotide sequence: TGTGCCAGCAGCCACCATGGGACTGCAACTAATGAAAAACTGTTTTTT. This sequence encodes CASSHHGTATNEKLFF.

V usage is TRBV15 and J usage is TRBJ2-5, with D perhaps TRBD2 (6 bases). Trimming stripped 1 base from V and 3 bases from J, with 24 bases between. This CDR3 has 19 amino acids. Germline V gene lookup returns CDR1 LNHNV and CDR2 YYDKDF (reference sequence). The CDR3 DNA follows: TGTGCCACCAGCAGAGCGGGTTCGCCGGGGAGGTCTTTTAAAGAGACCCAGTACTTC. Amino acids: CATSRAGSPGRSFKETQYF.

The V and J genes are TRBV28 and TRBJ1-1, with a weak D call TRBD1 (6 bases). CDR1 MDHEN and CDR2 SYDVKM come from the germline V gene. The CDR3 sequence is 15 residues long. V was pared by 10 bases and J by 7 bases, with 25 bases between. The CDR3 here is CATLVRQGGGGEAFF. The CDR3 DNA is TGTGCCACCCTCGTACGCCAGGGAGGGGGAGGTGAAGCTTTCTTT.

The chain couples TRBV27 to TRBJ1-4; the D is unclear. V lost 0 bases and J lost 0, with 8 bases in between. Germline V lookup: CDR1 MNHEY, CDR2 SMNVEV (reference sequence). The CDR3 runs to 16 residues. The CDR3 DNA follows: TGTGCCAGCAGTTTATCGAACAAAGCAACTAATGAAAAACTGTTTTTT. Protein sequence: CASSLSNKATNEKLFF.

The chain's CDR3 is CASSYSTGWEQYF. CDR3 bases: TGTGCCAGCAGTTACTCCACAGGGTGGGAGCAGTACTTC. The V gene is TRBV6-5, the J gene TRBJ2-7; tentative D call: TRBD1 (6 bases). CDR1 is MNHEY, CDR2 SVGAGI, per germline. The V and J ends lost 0 bases and 7 bases respectively, with 10 bases between them. The CDR3 is 13 amino acids.

This chain uses TRBV29-1 with TRBJ2-1, with 9 bases lining up with TRBD2. This CDR3 contains 13 residues. V shed 7 bases, J shed 5 bases, and the junction held 6 bases outside the gene matches. CDR1 SQVTM and CDR2 ANQGSEA come from the germline V gene. CDR3 DNA sequence: TGCAGCGGTAGCGGGAGAATCGACAATGAGCAGTTCTTC. Residues: CSGSGRIDNEQFF.

This chain links TRBV24-1 with TRBJ2-7, with TRBD2 matching 13 bases. The CDR3 has 16 amino acids. The junction had 3 bases not matched to a gene; V was cut back by 3 bases and J by 2 bases. From germline, CDR1 is KGHDR and CDR2 SFDVKD. CDR3 sequence reads: CATSDKGLAGTYEQYF. CDR3 nucleotide sequence: TGTGCCACCAGTGATAAGGGACTAGCGGGAACCTACGAGCAGTACTTC.